A few counts support the clone carrying this T cell receptor beta chain. What it binds is unknown. Libraries of TCR beta came from iRepertoire HTBI primers plus Arm-PCR of CDR3 regions. TCRdb reprocessed the multiplex PCR reads with MiXCR, giving one entry per CDR3 protein. The sample includes roughly 410,000 distinct CDR3 sequences, 15% seen only once; the top ten take about 8.2%. Specified time point: newly diagnosed GD, antithyroid drugs for less than 3 months. Generation of the TCR library employed RNA extracted from PBMCs. The sample originates from a study of regulatory T cells in long-lasting Graves disease. Study information: For a period under 3 months, newly diagnosed Graves' patients had taken antithyroid drugs. Overall study results and limits: Results may be inaccurate due to the small sample size. Samples came from peripheral blood alone, without thyroid tissue.

The CDR3 runs 12 residues. The V end lost 4 bases, the J end lost 10 bases, and 11 bases lay between the germline ends. Germline CDR1 is SGHAT and CDR2 is FQNNGV. In addition, the sample was reused for a study of T cells in Graves' hyperthyroidism and ophthalmopathy. That study reports: When ophthalmopathy did not progress within 18 months, Graves' hyperthyroidism was considered stable.

The sequences come from peripheral blood mononuclear cells (PBMCs), collected at new diagnosis, from a patient treated with antithyroid drugs. The receptor was derived from a middle-aged woman with Graves disease. The chain combines TRBV11-2 with TRBJ2-1, with D unresolved. CDR3 protein: CASSWQVNEQFF. DNA of the CDR3: TGTGCCAGCAGCTGGCAGGTCAACGAGCAGTTCTTC.